The entry below describes one TCR beta chain. It lacks a known antigen. Base quality data are lacking; no much larger clone is found one base away. The data belong to a study of blood T cell repertoires in COVID-19 (TCRdb year 2020). Study-wide context: The collaborator samples originated in the United States, Italy and Spain and spanned the acute and convalescent phases of COVID-19. The material from the prospective study consisted of cDNA or gDNA derived from T cells, B-cell-depleted T cells, or PBMCs. Subjects who had been exposed to COVID-19, were actively infected with it, or had recovered from it provided the deeply sampled blood TCRbeta repertoires that made up the dataset. The repertoires were released in a freely available public database intended as a resource for research on the immune response to SARS-CoV-2. The samples were drawn from two sources: the first 160 participants of the ongoing ImmuneRACE study, and about 1,300 subjects contributed by 6 global collaborators. The sample metadata nearly always contained a de-identified subject ID, COVID-19 status, age in years and sex. Where available, HLA class I and class II types were obtained from metadata supplied by the sample provider rather than from assay-based typing.

Broad study findings and their caveats: The quantity of clinical and demographic metadata differed by source and by participant and was supplied without curation.

TCRbeta CDR3 regions were amplified from genomic DNA using the immunoSEQ Assay, a bias-controlled multiplex PCR. The paper's processing steps were these. The number of nucleated cells in each sample was estimated by amplification of reference gene primers within the assay. Sequence reads were collapsed and filtered to measure the absolute abundance of every unique TCRbeta CDR3 rearrangement. For each sample, productive Simpson clonality was calculated as the square root of Simpson's diversity index over productive rearrangements. TCRdb provides this immuneACCESS table in a form limited to in-frame rearrangements. Some clones are lacking; in checked studies, under half of them reflect an unresolved V gene, and why the rest are absent is not known. Clonal size and the V and J genes are those of that table, whereas D and trimming came from the DNA. This sample has roughly 220,000 clones in its table, and about 85% of those were observed once. The ten biggest clones cover around 3% of the sample.

From a lookup of the germline V gene, CDR1 and CDR2 are SGHNT and YENEEA. The CDR3 runs 16 amino acids, cysteine and phenylalanine included. Just CDR3 DNA is preserved here, 48 bases in frame from base 1. Relative to germline, V is 1 base shorter and J is 2 bases shorter, with 13 bases between their ends. Samples from volunteer blood donors who had recovered from COVID-19 were contributed by a second Seattle source. Each collaborating institution followed its own protocols to collect whole blood in K2EDTA tubes. Collaborator samples were shipped for TCRbeta analysis as frozen whole blood, isolated PBMCs, or DNA extracted from either sample type.

Sequenced input: peripheral blood. The TCR originated in a man over 45 who had recovered from COVID-19. Recombination connected TRBV11-3 to TRBJ2-3, with a weak D call of TRBD2 (6 bases match). The encoded CDR3 is CASSLGAGMNTDTQYF. The nucleotides are TGTGCCAGCAGCTTAGGAGCGGGCATGAACACAGATACGCAGTATTTT.